The T cell receptor (beta chain) under discussion was sequenced for a study of T cell repertoires in cytomegalovirus infection. Study background: The public TCR beta signatures pointed to both CMV infection and matching HLA type.

The CDR3 has 18 residues. The germline V gene has CDR1 SGHVS and CDR2 FNYEAQ. The V segment lost 5 bases and the J segment 3 bases; nucleotides outside the gene matches: 16. TCRdb re-called the reads with MiXCR, one entry per CDR3 protein. The repertoire holds 70,000 to 75,000 distinct CDR3 sequences, 4% seen once, with under 25% in the top ten. Sequenced material: PBMCs. The TCR sequence derives from a human donor in good health (CMV status not recorded). Some clones in this sample may be carry-over from other donors' samples. This chain uses TRBV7-6 with TRBJ2-1; TRBD2 matches 7 bases. The CDR3 loop reads CASSPSRAGTTSYNEQFF. The DNA of the CDR3 is TGTGCCAGCAGCCCGTCCCGAGCGGGGACTACTAGCTACAATGAGCAGTTCTTC.